This T cell receptor beta chain derives from a study of blood T cell repertoires in COVID-19. At the level of the study: Some COVID-19 samples were acute and others convalescent; all came from the United States, Italy and Spain. T cells, B-cell-depleted T cells, or PBMCs provided the cDNA or gDNA that served as material.

The CDR3 runs 13 residues. The V end was cut by 2 bases, the J end by 10 bases, with 14 bases between. Germline-derived CDR1 and CDR2 are MNHEY and SMNVEV (reference sequence). Original analysis: Nucleated cell counts were estimated from reference gene primer amplification. Sequencing used immunoSEQ multiplex PCR; TCRdb keeps in-frame clones, though not all of them. V and J calls and clone size follow that table, whereas D and trimming were derived from the DNA. The sample includes 150,000 to 180,000 clones, 76% of them seen just once. The sample taken for sequencing was peripheral blood. This TCR came from a woman of 80 years or more with acute or convalescent COVID-19. The chain is built from TRBV27 and TRBJ1-1; D remains unclear. The CDR3 sequence: CASSLVNGVSAFF. The CDR3 DNA reads TGTGCCAGCAGTTTAGTGAACGGGGTGTCAGCTTTCTTT.